This T cell receptor beta chain came from a study of T cells in Graves' hyperthyroidism and ophthalmopathy. The source material, RNA transcripts, was used to amplify TCR beta CDR3 regions. First-round RT-PCR of the TCR CDR3 relied on the HTBI primer set. One entry per CDR3 protein results from TCRdb running MiXCR on the multiplex PCR reads. The table has approximately 420,000 distinct CDR3 sequences, just under 15% seen once. Stable Graves' hyperthyroidism meant no ophthalmopathy progression within 18 months. Exclusion of a patient resulted from uncontrolled infection, other autoimmune disease, pregnancy or lactation. Study-wide findings and caveats: A 13 V-J model separated ophthalmopathy from stable hyperthyroidism. Ophthalmopathy was predicted by the model a median of approximately 6 months ahead of onset.

Trimming took 4 bases from V and 2 from J; bases not matched to a gene: 4. CDR3 length equals 15 residues. Germline lookup yields CDR1 SNHLY and CDR2 FYNNEI. This clonotype appeared many times. Antigen unknown. This receptor was taken from a woman between 25 and 40 years old with Graves' hyperthyroidism. Sequencing input: blood. J is TRBJ2-2 and V is TRBV2; 7 bases agree with TRBD2. This CDR3 is CASSASGTNTGELFF. CDR3 in DNA: TGTGCCAGCAGTGCTAGCGGAACCAACACCGGGGAGCTGTTTTTT.